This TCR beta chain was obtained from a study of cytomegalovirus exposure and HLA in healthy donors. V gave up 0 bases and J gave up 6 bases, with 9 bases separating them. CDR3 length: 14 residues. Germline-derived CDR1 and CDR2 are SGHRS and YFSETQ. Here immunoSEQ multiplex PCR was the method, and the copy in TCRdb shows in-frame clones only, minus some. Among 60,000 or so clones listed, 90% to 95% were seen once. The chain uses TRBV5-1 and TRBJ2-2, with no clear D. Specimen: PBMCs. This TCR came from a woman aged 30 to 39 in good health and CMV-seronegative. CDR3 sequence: CASSLVGEAGELFF. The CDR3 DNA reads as TGCGCCAGCAGCTTGGTGGGTGAGGCCGGGGAGCTGTTTTTT. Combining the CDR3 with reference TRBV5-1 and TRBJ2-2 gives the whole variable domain KAGVTQTPRYLIKTRGQQVTLSCSPISGHRSVSWYQQTPGQGLQFLFEYFSETQRNKGNFPGRFSGRQFSNSRSEMNVSTLELGDSALYLCASSLVGEAGELFFGEGSRLTVL.